This T cell receptor (beta chain) was identified in a study of CD8 T cells in ankylosing spondylitis (dated 2017 in TCRdb). With regard to the full study: To find TCR variants linked to disease, the study profiled T cell receptor beta repertoires in ankylosing spondylitis patients and healthy donors. In total, the full study cohort was made up of about 99 healthy donors and 20 to 25 ankylosing spondylitis patients. Samples of peripheral blood were taken, and for ankylosing spondylitis patients, synovial fluid was collected as well.

Sequencing instrument: Illumina HiSeq 2500. Quantitative 5'-RACE with molecular barcodes was the method used to prepare the TCR beta libraries. The study's own analysis went as follows. Disease-linked TCR variants were identified with a new computational method built on a probabilistic model of VDJ rearrangement. TCRdb itself trimmed the public reads at Q25 with fastp, ran MiXCR and retained productive beta chains. Every entry covers one CDR3 protein and lists the most common genes and DNA from its rows. Here the V and J calls rest on TCRdb's processing, not on the authors' analysis. The table for this sample lists 450,000 to 550,000 distinct CDR3 sequences; about 5.2% of them were counted only once. The ten largest account for 3.5% of the sample. Broad study findings and their caveats: Significant enrichment of the disease-linked clones was reported in matched synovial fluid samples from ankylosing spondylitis patients. The disease-linked clones had a CD8+ phenotype and were found at relatively low frequencies in peripheral blood. Some TCR beta motif variants had previously been reported in synovial fluid and blood of reactive arthritis patients, which suggested common disease-initiation mechanisms. Blood from ankylosing spondylitis patients appeared to be characterized by a TCR beta motif made up of under ten highly homologous amino acid variants.

Taken from cysteine to phenylalanine, the CDR3 has 16 residues. Just the 48-base CDR3 DNA is kept, in frame starting at base 1. V loses 0 bases, J loses 0 bases, and the germline ends lie 10 bases apart. As encoded in the germline V gene, CDR1 is SGHRS while CDR2 is YFSETQ. This clonotype came up many times. Its antigen has not been determined. Base qualities were left out, and no much larger clone turns up one base away. Specimen: blood, either unsorted or a sorted T cell fraction (not recorded which). The TCR originated in a male donor with ankylosing spondylitis. The rearrangement joined TRBV5-1 to TRBJ1-3; perhaps TRBD1 is the D gene, with 5 bases matching. At the DNA level, the sequence is TGCGCCAGCAGCTTGGTAGGGGTAAACTCTGGAAACACCATATATTTT. The translation is CASSLVGVNSGNTIYF.